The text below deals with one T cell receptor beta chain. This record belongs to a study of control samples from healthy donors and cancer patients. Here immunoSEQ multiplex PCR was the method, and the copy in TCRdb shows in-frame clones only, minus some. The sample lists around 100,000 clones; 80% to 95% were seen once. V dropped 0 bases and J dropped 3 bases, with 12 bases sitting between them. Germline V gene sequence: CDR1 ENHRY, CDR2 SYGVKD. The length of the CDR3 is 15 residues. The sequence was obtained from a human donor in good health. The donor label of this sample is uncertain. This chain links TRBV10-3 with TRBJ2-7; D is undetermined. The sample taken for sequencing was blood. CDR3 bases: TGTGCCATCAGTGAGTCGATCGGAATTGGCTACGAGCAGTACTTC. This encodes CAISESIGIGYEQYF.